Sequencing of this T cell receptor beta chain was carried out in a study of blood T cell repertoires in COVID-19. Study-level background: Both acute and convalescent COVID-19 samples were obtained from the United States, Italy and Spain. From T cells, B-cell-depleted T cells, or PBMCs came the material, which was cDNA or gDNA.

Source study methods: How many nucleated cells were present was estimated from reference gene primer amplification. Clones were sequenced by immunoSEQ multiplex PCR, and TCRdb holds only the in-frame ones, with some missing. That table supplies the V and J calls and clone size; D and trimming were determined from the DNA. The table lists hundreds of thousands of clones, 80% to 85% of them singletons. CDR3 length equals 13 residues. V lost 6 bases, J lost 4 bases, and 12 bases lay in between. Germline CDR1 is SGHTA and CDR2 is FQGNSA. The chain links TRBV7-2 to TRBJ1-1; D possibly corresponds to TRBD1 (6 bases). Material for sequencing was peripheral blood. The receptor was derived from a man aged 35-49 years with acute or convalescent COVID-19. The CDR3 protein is CASSYRVSTEAFF. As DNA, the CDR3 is TGTGCCAGCAGTTACAGGGTTAGCACTGAAGCTTTCTTT.